One T cell receptor (beta chain) is described in this entry. In its sample, this clonotype was seen a few times. Its binding antigen is unknown. Base qualities are not at hand, and no much larger clone is one base apart. This specimen belongs to a study of patients and donors after allogeneic stem cell transplantation (dated by TCRdb to 2018 to 2021). The library relied on RT-PCR. The sequencing machine was a NextSeq 550. TCRdb reran the public reads through fastp at Q25 and MiXCR, keeping productive beta chains. Every distinct CDR3 protein forms one entry, paired with its most common genes and DNA. This sample is represented by about 410,000 distinct CDR3 sequences; roughly 16% of them were singletons. The leading ten clones occupy just over 7% of the sample. Including cysteine and phenylalanine, the CDR3 has 15 amino acids. Only the CDR3 part of the read is kept: 45 bases, read in frame from the first base. CDR1 LGHNA and CDR2 YNFKEQ were looked up in the germline V gene. Ends trimmed: V by 1 base, J by 7 bases; bases unmatched to a gene: 6.

The sequence is built from TRBV4-2 and TRBJ1-4; the central 7 bases match TRBD1. Sequenced material: blood, either unsorted or a sorted T cell fraction (not recorded which). The receptor was derived from a human donor who was either an allogeneic HSCT recipient or a stem cell or donor lymphocyte infusion donor (not recorded which). It is not recorded whose cells these are; they may come from a transplant donor. The CDR3 has the sequence CASSQGTTGTEKLFF. The nucleotides are TGTGCCAGCAGCCAAGGGACGACAGGGACTGAAAAACTGTTTTTT.